One sample yielded the 22 T cell receptor beta chains listed below, sequenced in a study of identical twins (dated by TCRdb to 2016 to 2018). The library was prepared using 5' RACE. The reads were generated on an Illumina HiSeq 2000. In TCRdb, the public reads were trimmed at Q25 with fastp and aligned with MiXCR, with productive beta chains retained. Each CDR3 protein gets just one entry, which takes the most common genes and DNA from the rows behind it. The sample contains about 700,000 distinct CDR3 sequences, 8% to 9% of them found a single time. The ten top clones hold 0.98% of the sample. These data were also filed under a second study, of yellow fever vaccine responses in identical twins.

Sequenced sample: PBMCs. The source of these receptors is a woman younger than 30 in good health.

This clonotype has a count of ten or more. J is TRBJ2-7 and V is TRBV5-1; TRBD1 is a possible D gene (5 bases). The CDR3 is 14 residues long. The V end lost 5 bases, the J end lost 2 bases, and 14 bases lay between the germline ends. CDR1 SGHRS and CDR2 YFSETQ come from the germline V gene. The CDR3 is CASSLDSLTYEQYF. CDR3 coding DNA: TGCGCCAGCAGTCTTGACAGCCTCACCTACGAGCAGTACTTC.

This clonotype came up a few times. This chain links TRBV7-9 with TRBJ2-3; D not certain. V lost 7 bases, J lost 4 bases, and 15 bases lay in between. Per the germline V gene, CDR1 is SEHNR and CDR2 is FQNEAQ (reference sequence). The CDR3 sequence is 14 residues long. CDR3 nucleotides: TGTGCCAGCACCGTTACTTACAAGGCAGATACGCAGTATTTT. Encoded protein: CASTVTYKADTQYF.

This clonotype was observed a handful of times. The chain links TRBV5-4 to TRBJ2-1, with D unclear. The CDR3 loop spans 11 amino acids. The germline V and J ends were trimmed by 10 bases and 6 bases, with 11 bases remaining between them. From germline, CDR1 is SGHNT and CDR2 YYREEE (reference sequence). The CDR3 region is CAGSSLNEQFF. The CDR3 nucleotides read TGTGCCGGATCCTCCCTCAATGAGCAGTTCTTC.

The table lists this clonotype with many counts. The CDR3 region is CASSQVAGLGYANTGELFF. The CDR3 DNA is TGCGCCAGCAGCCAAGTAGCTGGCCTTGGCTACGCGAACACCGGGGAGCTGTTTTTT. The chain has TRBV4-3 and TRBJ2-2; D unresolved. Germline CDR1 is LGHNA and CDR2 is YSLEER. The CDR3 runs to 19 residues. V was pared by 1 base and J by 0 bases, with 18 bases between.

The rearrangement uses TRBV29-1 and TRBJ1-2, with a weak D call TRBD1 (5 bases). V was cut by 7 bases and J by 2 bases, with 11 bases left in between. Germline loops: CDR1 SQVTM, CDR2 ANQGSEA. The CDR3 sequence is 12 residues long. CDR3 protein: CSDDSINYGYTF. The CDR3 DNA reads TGCAGCGACGACAGCATCAACTATGGCTACACCTTC.

The CDR3 bases are TGTGCCTCGGGACAGGCGCCCTACGAGCAGTACTTC. This gives the protein CASGQAPYEQYF. V usage is TRBV30 and J usage is TRBJ2-7; 8 bases align to TRBD1. The ends lost 7 bases at V and 2 bases at J; junction bases unmatched: 4. CDR1 and CDR2 (germline): GTSNPN, SVGIG (reference sequence). The CDR3 runs 12 residues. Supplemented by reference TRBV30 and TRBJ2-7, the full variable domain reads SQTIHQWPATLVQPVGSPLSLECTVEGTSNPNLYWYRQAAGRGLQLLFYSVGIGQISSEVPQNLSASRPQDRQFILSSKKLLLSDSGFYLCASGQAPYEQYFGPGTRLTVT.

V usage is TRBV29-1 and J usage is TRBJ2-3; 8 bases line up with TRBD2. Germline V CDR1 and CDR2: SQVTM, ANQGSEA. The length of the CDR3 is 13 residues. The CDR3 bases are TGCAGTATAGCGGGAACTAGCACAGATACGCAGTATTTT. This sequence encodes CSIAGTSTDTQYF.

This clonotype was counted many times. This chain uses TRBV10-2 with TRBJ1-1; D perhaps matches TRBD1 (5 bases). CDR3 size: 14 residues. The germline V gene has CDR1 WSHSY and CDR2 SAAADI. Trimming left V 7 bases short and J 1 base short, with 13 bases between. This CDR3 is CASTPLTANTEAFF. CDR3 nucleotide sequence: TGCGCCAGCACCCCGTTGACAGCGAACACTGAAGCTTTCTTT.

V usage is TRBV2 and J usage is TRBJ2-6; 7 bases agree with TRBD1. Germline V gene data show CDR1 as SNHLY and CDR2 as FYNNEI. Trimming took 6 bases from V and 2 from J; bases not matched to a gene: 7. The CDR3 contains 16 residues. This CDR3 is CASRDLRGPGANVLTF. CDR3 in DNA: TGTGCCAGCAGGGACCTTAGGGGGCCTGGGGCCAACGTCCTGACTTTC.

This clonotype has just a few counts. The gene calls are TRBV7-9 and TRBJ2-3; TRBD2 matches 9 bases. Germline CDR1 and CDR2: SEHNR and FQNEAQ (reference sequence). Trimming removed 5 bases from V and 4 bases from J; junction bases left unmatched: 7. The CDR3 is 15 amino acids. In nucleotides, the CDR3 is TGTGCCAGCAGCACGCGGGAGGGCCCGTCAGATACGCAGTATTTT. Its protein is CASSTREGPSDTQYF.

This clonotype was observed many times. This rearrangement joins TRBV29-1 to TRBJ2-2; TRBD2 agrees at 10 bases. V gave up 8 bases and J gave up 5 bases; unmatched junction bases: 5. Germline V lookup: CDR1 SQVTM, CDR2 ANQGSEA. The CDR3 loop spans 13 amino acids. CDR3 residues: CSTTSGTTGELFF. The CDR3 DNA reads as TGCAGCACCACTAGCGGGACGACCGGGGAGCTGTTTTTT.

The rearrangement uses TRBV5-1 and TRBJ2-5; 13 positions match TRBD2. The CDR3 spans 18 residues. Losses at the gene ends were 4 bases for V and 5 bases for J; bases not matched to a gene: 14. From germline, CDR1 is SGHRS and CDR2 YFSETQ. For the CDR3, the DNA is TGCGCCAGCAGCCAGCCGACTGGACTAGCGGGAGCGATGGAGACCCAGTACTTC. Amino acid sequence: CASSQPTGLAGAMETQYF.

This clonotype has more than one count but fewer than ten. The CDR3 DNA reads TGTGCCTGGAGTGTACGAGCCACCGGTAATTCACCCCTCCACTTT. Amino acids: CAWSVRATGNSPLHF. This chain joins TRBV30 and TRBJ1-6; D gene ambiguous. The CDR3 is 15 amino acids. Germline V CDR1 and CDR2: GTSNPN, SVGIG (reference sequence). Trimming left V 0 bases short and J 6 bases short, with 12 bases between.

The chain has TRBV5-1 and TRBJ2-1, with 9 bases aligning to TRBD1. Germline V lookup: CDR1 SGHRS, CDR2 YFSETQ. This CDR3 has 14 amino acids. The V and J ends lost 3 bases and 7 bases, in that order; junction bases with no gene match: 5. The CDR3 DNA reads TGCGCCAGCAGCTACAGGACAGGGGAGAATGAGCAGTTCTTC. This sequence encodes CASSYRTGENEQFF.

This clonotype was seen a few times. J is TRBJ1-4 and V is TRBV12-3 or TRBV12-4, with 7 bases lining up with TRBD1. J lost 7 bases, V lost 6 bases, and 14 bases had no gene match. The CDR3 loop spans 16 amino acids. This chain's CDR3 is CASRSRDSIASEKLFF. In DNA, the CDR3 is TGTGCCAGCAGATCCCGGGACAGTATAGCTAGTGAAAAACTGTTTTTT.

Only a few counts were recorded for this clonotype. This chain links TRBV9 with TRBJ2-3; 7 bases line up with TRBD1. V lost 0 bases and J lost 11; bases outside the gene matches: 3. Germline-derived CDR1 and CDR2 are SGDLS and YYNGEE. The CDR3 totals 12 residues. CDR3 sequence (DNA): TGTGCCAGCAGCGTAGACCCAGGGGGGCAGTATTTT. Protein sequence: CASSVDPGGQYF.

This clonotype was recorded a few times. The CDR3 DNA sequence: TGCAGTGCTTTCCGCGGGGGCGGGGGGGAGACCCAGTACTTC. It translates to CSAFRGGGGETQYF. The chain recombines TRBV20-1 with TRBJ2-5; 8 bases map to TRBD2. The CDR3 loop spans 14 amino acids. Germline CDR1 and CDR2: DFQATT and SNEGSKA (reference sequence). The J segment lost 5 bases and the V segment lost 5 bases, leaving 10 bases of the junction unmatched.

The chain carries TRBV9 and TRBJ2-1; 11 bases are a match to TRBD2. Germline CDR1 reads SGDLS; CDR2 reads YYNGEE. Trimming at V came to 0 bases and at J to 1 base, leaving 0 bases not matched to a gene. The CDR3 extends over 16 amino acids. This chain's CDR3 is CASSVGLAGSYNEQFF. As DNA, the CDR3 is TGTGCCAGCAGCGTAGGACTAGCGGGGTCCTACAATGAGCAGTTCTTC.

J is TRBJ2-2 and V is TRBV20-1; possibly TRBD1 for D (6 bases). The germline V gene has CDR1 DFQATT and CDR2 SNEGSKA (reference sequence). V gave up 1 base and J gave up 4 bases, with 10 bases separating them. This CDR3 comprises 14 residues. This CDR3 is CSARGDIATGELFF. CDR3 DNA: TGCAGTGCTAGAGGGGACATAGCCACCGGGGAGCTGTTTTTT.

This clonotype has only a few counts. V usage is TRBV5-1 and J usage is TRBJ1-2, with a weak D call TRBD1 (5 bases). Looked up from germline, CDR1 is SGHRS and CDR2 is YFSETQ. V was trimmed by 0 bases and J by 2 bases, leaving 11 bases between them. The CDR3 spans 15 residues. The CDR3 coding sequence is TGCGCCAGCAGCTTGGAGAGGGGTGGAAACTATGGCTACACCTTC. This translates into CASSLERGGNYGYTF.

This chain joins TRBV28 and TRBJ1-5; possible D gene TRBD1, 6 bases. The CDR3 consists of 18 residues. Trimming removed 5 bases at V and 1 base at J, with 21 bases between. Per germline, CDR1 MDHEN and CDR2 SYDVKM. CDR3 loop: CASSTYPPGQGSNQPQHF. The CDR3 DNA reads TGTGCCAGCAGTACCTACCCCCCCGGGCAGGGGAGCAATCAGCCCCAGCATTTT.

Note on this clonotype: One end of the junction fails to match germline, which may point to a read error. The chain has TRBV20-1 and TRBJ2-1; 8 bases map to TRBD2. Germline CDR1 and CDR2: DFQATT and SNEGSKA (reference sequence). The CDR3 runs to 17 residues. CDR3 loop: CSAGVLSSGTRGTEHFF. The CDR3 DNA reads as TGCAGTGCTGGAGTCCTCAGTAGCGGGACCCGTGGCACGGAGCATTTCTTC.